The present TCR beta chain was sequenced within a study of blood T cell repertoires in COVID-19 (TCRdb year 2020). Regarding the complete study: The collaborator samples originated in the United States, Italy and Spain and spanned the acute and convalescent phases of COVID-19. The material from the prospective study consisted of cDNA or gDNA derived from T cells, B-cell-depleted T cells, or PBMCs. Deeply sampled blood TCRbeta repertoires from subjects exposed to, actively infected with, or recovered from COVID-19 were included in the dataset. The repertoires were released in a freely available public database meant as a resource for research on the immune response to SARS-CoV-2. Samples came from the ongoing ImmuneRACE study (first 160 participants) plus 1,254 subjects from 6 global collaborators. Nearly every sample came with metadata listing a de-identified subject ID, COVID-19 status, age in years and sex. Where HLA class I and class II types were available, the types were taken from metadata supplied by the sample provider, not from assay-based typing. General study outcomes and caveats: Clinical and demographic metadata were provided uncurated, with the amount varying by source and participant.

Regarding this clone: This receptor's antigen is unknown. Base qualities were left out, and no much larger clone turns up one base away.

Trimming takes 0 bases from V and 3 bases from J, and the germline ends sit 12 bases apart. CDR1 LGHDT and CDR2 YNNKEL are derived from the germline V gene (reference sequence). There are 16 amino acids in the CDR3, from cysteine to phenylalanine inclusive. The DNA shown is the 48-base CDR3, in frame from base 1. At one collaborating source in Seattle, patients were enrolled during active infection and were followed longitudinally through the course of disease. The collaborating institutions used their own protocols to collect whole blood in K2EDTA tubes. Collaborator samples were shipped for TCRbeta analysis as frozen whole blood, isolated PBMCs, or DNA extracted from either sample type. The immunoSEQ Assay, a bias-controlled multiplex PCR, was used to amplify TCRbeta CDR3 regions from genomic DNA. On the authors' methods: Within the assay, amplification of reference gene primers was used to estimate how many nucleated cells each sample contained. To quantify the absolute abundance of each unique TCRbeta CDR3 rearrangement, sequence reads were collapsed and filtered. For each sample, productive Simpson clonality was calculated as the square root of Simpson's diversity index over productive rearrangements. The immuneACCESS repertoire file appears here via TCRdb, limited to in-frame rearrangements. These files lack a portion of the clones; in checked studies, under half of the deficit traces to unresolved V genes, and the cause of the others is not known. D and trimming come from the DNA, and the V and J calls and clone size come from that table. A total of about 170,000 clones appear in this sample, 85% of them only once. The ten largest account for approximately 8.2% of the sample.

This TCR derives from a woman aged 80 or older with COVID-19, enrolled during active disease. The chain was built from TRBV3-1 (or the pseudogene TRBV3-2) and TRBJ1-5; a confident D gene designation cannot be given. The specimen was peripheral blood. The DNA reads as follows: TGTGCCAGCAGCCAAGAACTGGCCGGGTACAATCAGCCCCAGCATTTT. Its amino acids are CASSQELAGYNQPQHF.